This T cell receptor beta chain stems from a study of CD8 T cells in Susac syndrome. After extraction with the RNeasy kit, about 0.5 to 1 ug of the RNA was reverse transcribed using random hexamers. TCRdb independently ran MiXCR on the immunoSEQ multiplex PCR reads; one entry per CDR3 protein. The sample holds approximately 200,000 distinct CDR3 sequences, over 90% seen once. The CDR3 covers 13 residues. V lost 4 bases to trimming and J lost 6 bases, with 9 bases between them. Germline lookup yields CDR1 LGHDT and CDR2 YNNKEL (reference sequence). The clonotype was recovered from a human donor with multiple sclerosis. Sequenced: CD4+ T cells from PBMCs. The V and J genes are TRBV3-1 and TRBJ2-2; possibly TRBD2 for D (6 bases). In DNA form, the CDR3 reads TGTGCCAGCAGCCCGGGACTCCCCGGGGAGCTGTTTTTT. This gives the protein CASSPGLPGELFF.